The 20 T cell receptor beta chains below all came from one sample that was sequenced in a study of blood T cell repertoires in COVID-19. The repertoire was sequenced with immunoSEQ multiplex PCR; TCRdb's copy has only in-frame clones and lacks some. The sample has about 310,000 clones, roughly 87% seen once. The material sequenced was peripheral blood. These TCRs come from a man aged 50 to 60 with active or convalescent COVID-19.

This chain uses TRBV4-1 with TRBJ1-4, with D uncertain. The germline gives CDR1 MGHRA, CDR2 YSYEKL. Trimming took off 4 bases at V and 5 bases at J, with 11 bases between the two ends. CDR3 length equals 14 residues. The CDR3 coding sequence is TGCGCCAGCAGCCTGCAGTGGAGAAATGAAAAACTGTTTTTT. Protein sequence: CASSLQWRNEKLFF.

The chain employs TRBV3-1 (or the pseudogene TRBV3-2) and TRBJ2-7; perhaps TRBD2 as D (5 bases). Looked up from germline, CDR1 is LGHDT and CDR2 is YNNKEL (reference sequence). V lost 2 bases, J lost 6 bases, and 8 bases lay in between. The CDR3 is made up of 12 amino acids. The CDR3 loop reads CASSQTRGEQYF. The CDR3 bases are TGTGCCAGCAGCCAAACTAGAGGCGAGCAGTACTTC.

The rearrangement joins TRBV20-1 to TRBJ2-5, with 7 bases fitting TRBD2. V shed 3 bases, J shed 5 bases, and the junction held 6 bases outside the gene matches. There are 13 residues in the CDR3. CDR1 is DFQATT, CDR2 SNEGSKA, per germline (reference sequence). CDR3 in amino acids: CSASTTSPETQYF. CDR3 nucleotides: TGCAGTGCTAGTACGACTAGCCCGGAGACCCAGTACTTC.

Here the CDR3 reads CASSRDRGSTEAFF. The CDR3 nucleotides are TGTGCCAGTAGCCGGGACAGGGGATCCACTGAAGCTTTCTTT. The rearrangement uses TRBV19 and TRBJ1-1; 10 bases are shared with TRBD1. Germline assignment: CDR1 LNHDA and CDR2 SQIVND (reference sequence). V was pared by 6 bases and J by 4 bases, with 5 bases of the junction left unmatched. CDR3 length equals 14 residues.

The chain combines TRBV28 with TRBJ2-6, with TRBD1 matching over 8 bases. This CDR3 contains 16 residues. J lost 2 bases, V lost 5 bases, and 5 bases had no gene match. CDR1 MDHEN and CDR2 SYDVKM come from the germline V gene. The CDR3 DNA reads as TGTGCCAGCAGTAGTCAGGGGGCCGCTGGGGCCAACGTCCTGACTTTC. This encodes CASSSQGAAGANVLTF.

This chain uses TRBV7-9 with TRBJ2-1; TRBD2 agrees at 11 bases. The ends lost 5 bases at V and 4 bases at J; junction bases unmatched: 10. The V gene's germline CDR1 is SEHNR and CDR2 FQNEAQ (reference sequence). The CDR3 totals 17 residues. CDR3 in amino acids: CASSSQIAGGHYNEQFF. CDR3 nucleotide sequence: TGTGCCAGCAGCAGCCAGATAGCGGGGGGGCATTACAATGAGCAGTTCTTC.

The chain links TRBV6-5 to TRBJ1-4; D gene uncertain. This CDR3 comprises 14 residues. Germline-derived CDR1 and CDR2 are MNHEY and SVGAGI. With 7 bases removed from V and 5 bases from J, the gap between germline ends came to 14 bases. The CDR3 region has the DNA TGTGCCAGCACGACACAGTATAAGAATGAAAAACTGTTTTTT. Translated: CASTTQYKNEKLFF.

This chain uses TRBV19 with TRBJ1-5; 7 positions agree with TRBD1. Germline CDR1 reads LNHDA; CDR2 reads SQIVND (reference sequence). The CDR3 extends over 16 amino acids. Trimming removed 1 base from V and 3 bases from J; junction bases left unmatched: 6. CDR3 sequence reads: CASSIVPQGHNQPQHF. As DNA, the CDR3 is TGTGCCAGTAGTATAGTCCCACAGGGGCACAATCAGCCCCAGCATTTT. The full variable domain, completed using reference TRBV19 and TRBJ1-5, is DGGITQSPKYLFRKEGQNVTLSCEQNLNHDAMYWYRQDPGQGLRLIYYSQIVNDFQKGDIAEGYSVSREKKESFPLTVTSAQKNPTAFYLCASSIVPQGHNQPQHFGDGTRLSIL.

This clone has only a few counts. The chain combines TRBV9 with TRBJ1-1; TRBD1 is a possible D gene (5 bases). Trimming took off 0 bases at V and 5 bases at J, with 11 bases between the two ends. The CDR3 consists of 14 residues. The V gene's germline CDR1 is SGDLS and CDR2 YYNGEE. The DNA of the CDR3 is TGTGCCAGCAGCGTAGCGGCCGGGGGGACTGAAGCTTTCTTT. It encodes CASSVAAGGTEAFF.

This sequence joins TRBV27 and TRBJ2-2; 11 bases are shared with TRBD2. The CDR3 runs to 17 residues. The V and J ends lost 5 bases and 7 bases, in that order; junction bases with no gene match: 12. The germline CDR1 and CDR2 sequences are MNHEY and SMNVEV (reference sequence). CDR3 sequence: CASSPLIAGGLVGELFF. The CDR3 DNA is TGTGCCAGCAGTCCCCTAATAGCGGGAGGGCTGGTCGGGGAGCTGTTTTTT.

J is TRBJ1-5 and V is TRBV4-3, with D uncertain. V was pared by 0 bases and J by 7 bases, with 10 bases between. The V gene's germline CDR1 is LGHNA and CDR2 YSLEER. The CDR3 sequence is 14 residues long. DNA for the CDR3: TGCGCCAGCAGCCAAGAGAGGGTTGGGCAGCCCCAGCATTTT. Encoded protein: CASSQERVGQPQHF.

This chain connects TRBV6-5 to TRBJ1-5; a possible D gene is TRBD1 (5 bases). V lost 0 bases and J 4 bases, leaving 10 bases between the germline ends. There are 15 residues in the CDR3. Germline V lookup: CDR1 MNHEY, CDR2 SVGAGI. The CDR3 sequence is CASSYSSNRNQPQHF. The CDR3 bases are TGTGCCAGCAGTTACTCGTCGAACAGGAATCAGCCCCAGCATTTT.

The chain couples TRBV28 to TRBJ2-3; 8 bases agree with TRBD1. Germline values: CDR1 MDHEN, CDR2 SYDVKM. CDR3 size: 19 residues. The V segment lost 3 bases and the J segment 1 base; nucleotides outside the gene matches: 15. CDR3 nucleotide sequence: TGTGCCAGCAGTTTTGCCCGCGGACAGGGAAGGGGAGGCACAGATACGCAGTATTTT. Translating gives CASSFARGQGRGGTDTQYF. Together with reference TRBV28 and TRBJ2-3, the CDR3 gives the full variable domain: DVKVTQSSRYLVKRTGEKVFLECVQDMDHENMFWYRQDPGLGLRLIYFSYDVKMKEKGDIPEGYSVSREKKERFSLILESASTNQTSMYLCASSFARGQGRGGTDTQYFGPGTRLTVL.

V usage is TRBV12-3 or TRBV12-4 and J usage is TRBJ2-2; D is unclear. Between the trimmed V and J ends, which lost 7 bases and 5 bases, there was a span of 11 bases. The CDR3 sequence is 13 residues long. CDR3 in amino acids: CASTFTRTGELFF. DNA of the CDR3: TGTGCCAGCACCTTTACGAGGACCGGGGAGCTGTTTTTT.

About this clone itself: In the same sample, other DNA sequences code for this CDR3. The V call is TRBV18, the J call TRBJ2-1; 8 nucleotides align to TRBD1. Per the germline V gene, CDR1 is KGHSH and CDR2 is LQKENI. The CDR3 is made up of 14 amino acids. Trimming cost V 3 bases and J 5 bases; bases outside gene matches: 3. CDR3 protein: CASSPGTGDNEQFF. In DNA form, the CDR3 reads TGTGCCAGCTCACCTGGGACAGGCGACAATGAGCAGTTCTTC.

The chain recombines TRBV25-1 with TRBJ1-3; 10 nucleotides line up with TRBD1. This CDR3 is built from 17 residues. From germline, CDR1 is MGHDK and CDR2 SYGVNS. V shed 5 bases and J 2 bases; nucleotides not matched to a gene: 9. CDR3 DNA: TGTGCCAGCAGTCCTCCGGGACAGGGGAAGGCTGGAAACACCATATATTTT. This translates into CASSPPGQGKAGNTIYF.

The CDR3 nucleotides are TGTGCCAGCAGCTTAAGTGGCGGGACTAGCACAGATACGCAGTATTTT. Its protein product is CASSLSGGTSTDTQYF. The rearrangement uses TRBV7-6 and TRBJ2-3; D possibly corresponds to TRBD2 (6 bases). Germline CDR1 is SGHVS and CDR2 is FNYEAQ. V shed 2 bases and J shed 0 bases, with 12 bases lying between them. This CDR3 is 16 amino acids long. The full variable domain, its missing parts supplied by reference TRBV7-6 and TRBJ2-3, is GAGVSQSPRYKVTKRGQDVALRCDPISGHVSLYWYRQALGQGPEFLTYFNYEAQQDKSGLPNDRFSAERPEGSISTLTIQRTEQRDSAMYRCASSLSGGTSTDTQYFGPGTRLTVL.

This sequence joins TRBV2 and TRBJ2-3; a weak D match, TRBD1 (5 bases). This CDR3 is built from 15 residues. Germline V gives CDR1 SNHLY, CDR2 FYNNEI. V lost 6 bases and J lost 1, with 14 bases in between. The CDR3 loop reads CASSLRVSGTDTQYF. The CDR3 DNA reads TGTGCCAGCAGCCTCAGGGTCAGTGGCACAGATACGCAGTATTTT.

The CDR3 region is CASSRQGSYGYTF. CDR3 coding DNA: TGTGCCAGCAGTCGACAGGGCAGCTATGGCTACACCTTC. The genes are TRBV27 and TRBJ1-2; 7 nucleotides line up with TRBD1. Germline V gene data show CDR1 as MNHEY and CDR2 as SMNVEV (reference sequence). This CDR3 spans 13 amino acids. The V and J ends lost 5 bases and 4 bases, in that order; junction bases with no gene match: 4.

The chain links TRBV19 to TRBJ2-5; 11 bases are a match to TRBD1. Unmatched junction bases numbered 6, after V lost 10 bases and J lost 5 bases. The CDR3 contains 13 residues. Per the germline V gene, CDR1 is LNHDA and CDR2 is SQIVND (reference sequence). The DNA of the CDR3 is TGTGCCACAGGACAGGGGGCGAGGGAGACCCAGTACTTC. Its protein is CATGQGARETQYF.